Below, 26 T cell receptor beta chains from the same sample are listed, as sequenced in a study of response to subunit inactivated influenza vaccine. TCRdb passed the RT-PCR reads through MiXCR, listing each CDR3 protein once. The table includes hundreds of thousands of distinct CDR3 sequences, approximately 17% detected once. Here the sequenced sample was PBMCs from blood, taken 5 days after vaccination. The origin of the receptors is a man aged 45-65 years who received an inactivated influenza vaccine.

This clonotype has at least ten counts. The V call is TRBV4-3, the J call TRBJ2-2, with 9 nucleotides matching TRBD1. Germline V gene sequence: CDR1 LGHNA, CDR2 YSLEER. V gave up 3 bases and J gave up 6 bases; unmatched junction bases: 8. The CDR3 is 16 residues long. The CDR3 loop reads CASSQDRDRVSGELFF. CDR3 DNA sequence: TGCGCCAGCAGCCAGGACCGGGACAGGGTTTCCGGGGAGCTGTTTTTT.

The rearrangement links TRBV6-5 to TRBJ2-2; D gene ambiguous. Deletions cut 2 bases from V and 1 base from J, with 5 bases between. The germline gives CDR1 MNHEY, CDR2 SVGAGI. The CDR3 runs 14 residues. CDR3 sequence (DNA): TGTGCCAGCAGTTACACGGGGAACACCGGGGAGCTGTTTTTT. It codes for CASSYTGNTGELFF.

This clonotype was observed a few times. Here the CDR3 reads CSALQGAGGYTF. In DNA form, the CDR3 reads TGCAGTGCCCTCCAGGGTGCGGGTGGCTACACCTTC. J is TRBJ1-2 and V is TRBV20-1; D might be TRBD1 (5 bases). CDR1 DFQATT and CDR2 SNEGSKA come from the germline V gene (reference sequence). Trimming took 6 bases from V and 7 from J, leaving 15 bases between them. The CDR3 extends over 12 amino acids.

The rearrangement uses TRBV7-2 and TRBJ2-1; no firm D call. CDR1 is SGHTA and CDR2 is FQGNSA in the germline V gene. CDR3 size: 15 residues. V was trimmed by 0 bases and J by 6 bases, leaving 12 bases between them. As DNA, the CDR3 is TGTGCCAGCAGCTTAGCGGTAACACGAGGCAATGAGCAGTTCTTC. This sequence encodes CASSLAVTRGNEQFF. Looking up the rest from reference TRBV7-2 and TRBJ2-1 gives the full variable domain: GAGVSQSPSNKVTEKGKDVELRCDPISGHTALYWYRQSLGQGLEFLIYFQGNSAPDKSGLPSDRFSAERTGGSVSTLTIQRTQQEDSAVYLCASSLAVTRGNEQFFGPGTRLTVL.

This clonotype turned up a few times. The chain uses TRBV4-3 and TRBJ2-7, with 7 bases lining up with TRBD1. From germline, CDR1 is LGHNA and CDR2 YSLEER. V trimming: 1 base; J trimming: 2 bases; junction bases outside the gene matches: 5. There are 15 residues in the CDR3. The CDR3: CASSQGGQPTYEQYF. The CDR3 DNA reads as TGCGCCAGCAGCCAAGGGGGACAGCCCACCTACGAGCAGTACTTC.

This clonotype has just a few counts. The chain couples TRBV20-1 to TRBJ2-1; 8 bases are shared with TRBD2. The ends lost 3 bases at V and 9 bases at J; junction bases unmatched: 4. Germline V CDR1 and CDR2: DFQATT, SNEGSKA (reference sequence). The CDR3 contains 12 residues. For the CDR3, the DNA is TGCAGTGCTAGCCAAGCGGGAGTTGAGCAGTTCTTC. Residues: CSASQAGVEQFF.

This clonotype was recorded at least ten times. The chain uses TRBV28 and TRBJ1-1, with no clear D. CDR1 is MDHEN, CDR2 SYDVKM, per germline. This CDR3 contains 15 residues. The V end was cut by 3 bases, the J end by 1 base, with 12 bases between. The CDR3 reads CASSFVSSPNTEAFF. CDR3 bases: TGTGCCAGCAGTTTCGTGTCAAGCCCGAACACTGAAGCTTTCTTT.

The chain carries TRBV7-2 and TRBJ1-5, with D possibly matching TRBD1 (6 bases). The V gene's germline CDR1 is SGHTA and CDR2 FQGNSA. The CDR3 extends over 15 amino acids. V was shortened by 0 bases and J by 6 bases, with 12 bases between the two germline ends. The CDR3 reads CASSLAGAIGQPQHF. CDR3 DNA: TGTGCCAGCAGCTTAGCGGGGGCAATAGGTCAGCCCCAGCATTTT.

The chain uses TRBV20-1 and TRBJ1-1; TRBD1 is a possible D gene (6 bases). The CDR3 runs 13 residues. The ends were cut back, 5 bases at V and 6 bases at J, with 16 bases in the middle. Per germline, CDR1 DFQATT and CDR2 SNEGSKA (reference sequence). This CDR3 is CSAAIWGAAEAFF. The CDR3 coding sequence is TGCAGTGCTGCGATTTGGGGGGCCGCTGAAGCTTTCTTT.

This clonotype occurred a few times. The gene calls are TRBV6-2 or TRBV6-3 and TRBJ1-5; D remains unclear. Germline V gene sequence: CDR1 MNHEY, CDR2 SVGEGT. The length of the CDR3 is 14 residues. The V end was cut by 2 bases, the J end by 6 bases, with 11 bases between. This CDR3 reads CASSYLGWTQPQHF. The CDR3, as DNA: TGTGCCAGCAGTTACCTGGGGTGGACTCAGCCCCAGCATTTT.

The rearrangement links TRBV5-1 to TRBJ2-7, with D possibly matching TRBD1 (6 bases). V was clipped by 4 bases and J by 0 bases, with 17 bases between them. CDR3 length: 16 residues. Germline loops: CDR1 SGHRS, CDR2 YFSETQ. The CDR3 coding sequence is TGCGCCAGCAGCCTAGCCCCCGGGACATTCTCCTACGAGCAGTACTTC. This encodes CASSLAPGTFSYEQYF.

This clonotype was recorded a few times. This chain uses TRBV12-3 or TRBV12-4 with TRBJ2-1; tentative D call: TRBD2 (5 bases). Trimming cost V 0 bases and J 7 bases, with 13 bases left between them. The CDR3 contains 15 residues. The CDR3 is CASSLARGKANEQFF. CDR3 DNA sequence: TGTGCCAGCAGTTTAGCGAGAGGGAAGGCAAATGAGCAGTTCTTC.

This clonotype has more than one count but fewer than ten. This sequence joins TRBV2 and TRBJ2-7; D is uncertain. Germline V gene data show CDR1 as SNHLY and CDR2 as FYNNEI. V gave up 7 bases and J gave up 0 bases, with 7 bases separating them. The CDR3 covers 12 residues. The CDR3 reads CASISRSYEQYF. CDR3 nucleotide sequence: TGTGCCAGCATATCACGCTCCTACGAGCAGTACTTC.

This clonotype occurred a few times. The V call is TRBV30, the J call TRBJ2-2; 9 bases match TRBD2. V shed 0 bases and J 5 bases; nucleotides not matched to a gene: 10. CDR3 length: 17 residues. Germline lookup yields CDR1 GTSNPN and CDR2 SVGIG (reference sequence). The CDR3 protein is CAWSVLGGRALTGELFF. CDR3 nucleotides: TGTGCCTGGAGTGTACTGGGCGGGAGGGCCTTAACCGGGGAGCTGTTTTTT.

This clonotype was detected a few times. At one boundary the junction diverges from the germline segment, which might be a read error. This chain links TRBV6-1 with TRBJ2-1; 12 positions agree with TRBD1. The germline gives CDR1 MNHNS, CDR2 SASEGT. The CDR3 runs to 15 residues. The CDR3 spells CASREAGTGGDEQFF. CDR3 bases: TGTGCCAGCAGAGAAGCCGGGACAGGGGGCGATGAGCAGTTCTTC.

This clonotype was observed a few times. The chain combines TRBV11-2 with TRBJ2-5; D remains ambiguous. V was clipped by 2 bases and J by 2 bases, with 12 bases between them. Germline V gives CDR1 SGHAT, CDR2 FQNNGV. The CDR3 is 15 amino acids. The DNA of the CDR3 is TGTGCCAGCAGCTTACGCCCGACCTTACAAGAGACCCAGTACTTC. It codes for CASSLRPTLQETQYF.

The gene calls are TRBV12-3 or TRBV12-4 and TRBJ2-3; tentatively, D is TRBD2 (6 bases). The CDR3 spans 13 residues. Trimming shortened V by 5 bases and J by 7 bases, and 13 bases separated the two germline ends. CDR3 DNA sequence: TGTGCCAGCAGTACCTCCCGGGGGAATACGCAGTATTTT. Translating it yields CASSTSRGNTQYF.

The chain has TRBV20-1 and TRBJ1-1; TRBD1 agrees at 7 bases. Unmatched junction bases numbered 5, after V lost 3 bases and J lost 1 base. The CDR3 is made up of 14 amino acids. Germline CDR1 DFQATT, CDR2 SNEGSKA (reference sequence). The CDR3 here is CSASKGAGNTEAFF. CDR3 nucleotides: TGCAGTGCTAGTAAGGGGGCTGGGAACACTGAAGCTTTCTTT.

This clonotype was picked up a small number of times. The rearrangement links TRBV6-6 to TRBJ2-7; D unresolved. Trimming removed 6 bases from V and 3 bases from J, with 9 bases in between. Per germline, CDR1 MNHNY and CDR2 SVGAGI (reference sequence). The CDR3 sequence is 12 residues long. The CDR3 is CASRGNSYEQYF. For the CDR3, the DNA is TGTGCCAGCAGGGGTAATAGCTACGAGCAGTACTTC.

This clonotype was seen only a few times. The chain carries TRBV12-3 or TRBV12-4 and TRBJ2-1; TRBD2 aligns across 14 bases. This CDR3 region has 15 residues. The ends lost 5 bases at V and 7 bases at J; junction bases unmatched: 4. The CDR3, as DNA: TGTGCCAGCAGTGGACTAGCGGGGGGACCAAATGAGCAGTTCTTC. This encodes CASSGLAGGPNEQFF.

The chain uses TRBV30 and TRBJ2-2; unclear D gene. With 0 bases removed from V and 6 bases from J, the gap between germline ends came to 5 bases. Germline V gene data show CDR1 as GTSNPN and CDR2 as SVGIG (reference sequence). The length of the CDR3 is 12 residues. The CDR3 sequence is CAWSVVAGELFF. DNA for the CDR3: TGTGCCTGGAGTGTGGTGGCCGGGGAGCTGTTTTTT.

This clonotype has at least ten counts. The chain has TRBV27 and TRBJ2-7; 7 bases fit TRBD1. Per germline, CDR1 MNHEY and CDR2 SMNVEV (reference sequence). This CDR3 has 13 amino acids. J was trimmed by 6 bases and V by 2 bases; bases with no gene match: 4. The CDR3 DNA follows: TGTGCCAGCAGTTTAAACCCAGGGGGCGAGCAGTACTTC. Its translation: CASSLNPGGEQYF.

This clonotype was detected only a few times. The chain uses TRBV7-9 and TRBJ2-3; TRBD2 aligns across 9 bases. With V trimmed by 4 bases and J by 5 bases, 10 bases remained unmatched. Germline CDR1 SEHNR, CDR2 FQNEAQ (reference sequence). This CDR3 has 16 amino acids. This chain's CDR3 is CASSSQRAGGRDTQYF. The CDR3 region has the DNA TGTGCCAGCAGCTCCCAAAGAGCGGGAGGCCGAGATACGCAGTATTTT.

The sample holds a few counts of this clonotype. The chain combines TRBV6-5 with TRBJ2-5, with D unclear. CDR1 and CDR2 (germline): MNHEY, SVGAGI. The CDR3 consists of 14 residues. The V and J ends lost 2 bases and 3 bases respectively, with 10 bases between them. This CDR3 reads CASSYRPGKETQYF. CDR3 sequence (DNA): TGTGCCAGCAGTTACAGGCCAGGAAAAGAGACCCAGTACTTC.

This clonotype was counted only a few times. This rearrangement joins TRBV29-1 to TRBJ2-7; 12 nucleotides agree with TRBD2. This CDR3 spans 14 amino acids. Germline-derived CDR1 and CDR2 are SQVTM and ANQGSEA. V was pared by 6 bases and J by 3 bases, with 6 bases of the junction left unmatched. The DNA of the CDR3 is TGCAGCGTCTCAGGACTAGCGGGGCTCTACGAGCAGTACTTC. Its translation: CSVSGLAGLYEQYF.

The CDR3 loop is CSAVTGMNTEAFF. The CDR3 bases are TGCAGTGCTGTGACAGGGATGAACACTGAAGCTTTCTTT. The chain links TRBV20-1 to TRBJ1-1, with 7 bases matching TRBD1. Germline values: CDR1 DFQATT, CDR2 SNEGSKA (reference sequence). The CDR3 totals 13 residues. With 5 bases clipped from V and 0 bases from J, the junction kept 3 bases outside the gene matches.